The rows below give T cell receptor beta chains drawn from one sample of a study of T cell clones after liver transplantation. Libraries were prepared by immunoSEQ multiplex PCR; TCRdb keeps only in-frame clonotypes and omits some of them. This sample has roughly 55,000 clones, with roughly 71% found just once. The sample consisted of CD4+ T cells from blood, taken about 56 months after liver transplant. The receptors shown here come from a human patient who received a liver transplant. The graft donor may account for some of the T cells. Each CDR3 is given with its conserved first and last residue. The order of the fields is J gene, V gene, clone size, D gene, CDR3 DNA, CDR3 protein. D genes are given only for firm matches. Clone size is shown for a subset of rows, as once, few, many or a class of expanded clone.

j_gene: TRBJ2-7
v_gene: TRBV18
abundance: -
d_gene: -
CDR3nt: TGTGCCAGCTCACCAGGTTCAGGGGACGAGCAGTACTTC
CDR3aa: CASSPGSGDEQYF

j_gene: TRBJ1-2
v_gene: TRBV16
abundance: -
d_gene: TRBD1
CDR3nt: TGTGCCAGCAGCCAATCGACAGGGGTGAGCGGCTACACCTTC
CDR3aa: CASSQSTGVSGYTF

j_gene: TRBJ1-5
v_gene: TRBV5-5
abundance: -
d_gene: -
CDR3nt: TGTGCCAGCAGCTTGGCCACGACCAGGGATCAGCCCCAGCATTTT
CDR3aa: CASSLATTRDQPQHF

j_gene: TRBJ1-3
v_gene: TRBV9
abundance: -
d_gene: -
CDR3nt: TGTGCCAGCAGCGTAGGAGGGCCTGGAAACACCATATATTTT
CDR3aa: CASSVGGPGNTIYF

j_gene: TRBJ1-5
v_gene: TRBV19
abundance: few
d_gene: -
CDR3nt: TGTGCCAGTAGTCGGGGCCCCTCGGGTAGCAATCAGCCCCAGCATTTT
CDR3aa: CASSRGPSGSNQPQHF

j_gene: TRBJ1-5
v_gene: TRBV7-2
abundance: -
d_gene: -
CDR3nt: TGTGCCAGCAGCTCCCCGGCAGGGGAGGGAAATATTAATCAGCCCCAGCATTTT
CDR3aa: CASSSPAGEGNINQPQHF

j_gene: TRBJ2-3
v_gene: TRBV28
abundance: -
d_gene: -
CDR3nt: TGTGCCAGCAGTTTAATTTTCGGGAGCACAGATACGCAGTATTTT
CDR3aa: CASSLIFGSTDTQYF

j_gene: TRBJ1-2
v_gene: TRBV20-1
abundance: -
d_gene: -
CDR3nt: TGCAGTATTGACACGGAAGGTGGCTACACCTTC
CDR3aa: CSIDTEGGYTF

j_gene: TRBJ1-5
v_gene: TRBV5-8
abundance: -
d_gene: -
CDR3nt: TGTGCCAGCAGCTTAAGGGCGGGGTCAATTCAGCCCCAGCATTTT
CDR3aa: CASSLRAGSIQPQHF

j_gene: TRBJ2-2
v_gene: TRBV13
abundance: -
d_gene: TRBD1
CDR3nt: TGTGCCAGCAGCTTGGAACAGGGGAGCACCGGGGAGCTGTTTTTT
CDR3aa: CASSLEQGSTGELFF

j_gene: TRBJ1-1
v_gene: TRBV9
abundance: -
d_gene: -
CDR3nt: TGTGCCAGCAGCGCGGCGGTGAACACTGAAGCTTTCTTT
CDR3aa: CASSAAVNTEAFF

j_gene: TRBJ2-2
v_gene: TRBV19
abundance: few
d_gene: -
CDR3nt: TGTGCCAGTACCCCTAGAGGGAGACCCGACAGGAGGGCCGGGGAGCTGTTTTTT
CDR3aa: CASTPRGRPDRRAGELFF

j_gene: TRBJ2-1
v_gene: TRBV6-1
abundance: -
d_gene: TRBD2
CDR3nt: TGTGCCAGCAGTGAGGATAGCGGGGGGCCACTGGGGGAGTTCTTC
CDR3aa: CASSEDSGGPLGEFF

j_gene: TRBJ1-6
v_gene: TRBV6-5
abundance: once
d_gene: -
CDR3nt: TGTGCCAGCAGTTCTGGGCTGGGAAATTCACCCCTCCACTTT
CDR3aa: CASSSGLGNSPLHF

j_gene: TRBJ1-1
v_gene: TRBV4-1
abundance: -
d_gene: -
CDR3nt: TGCGCCAGCAGCCTGAGTGACAGCATGAACACTGAAGCTTTCTTT
CDR3aa: CASSLSDSMNTEAFF

j_gene: TRBJ1-3
v_gene: TRBV28
abundance: -
d_gene: TRBD1
CDR3nt: TGTGCCAGCAGTACCACAGGGGCCGGACGAAACACCATATATTTT
CDR3aa: CASSTTGAGRNTIYF

j_gene: TRBJ1-2
v_gene: TRBV6-1
abundance: -
d_gene: -
CDR3nt: TGTGCCAGCAGTGAAGCGGACGTCAGTAACTATGGCTACACCTTC
CDR3aa: CASSEADVSNYGYTF

j_gene: TRBJ1-5
v_gene: TRBV4-2
abundance: -
d_gene: -
CDR3nt: TGTGCCAGCAGCCAAGACGGGCAGGTATACAATCAGCCCCAGCATTTT
CDR3aa: CASSQDGQVYNQPQHF

j_gene: TRBJ2-1
v_gene: TRBV11-2
abundance: -
d_gene: TRBD1
CDR3nt: TGTGCCAGCAGCTCCGACAGGGGAAACTACAATGAGCAGTTCTTC
CDR3aa: CASSSDRGNYNEQFF

j_gene: TRBJ1-1
v_gene: TRBV4-1
abundance: few
d_gene: -
CDR3nt: TGCGCCAGCAGCCAGGGCGCTTTCTTT
CDR3aa: CASSQGAFF

j_gene: TRBJ2-7
v_gene: TRBV5-1
abundance: -
d_gene: -
CDR3nt: TGCGCCAGCAGCCCTTGGGGGGAAGAGCAGTACTTC
CDR3aa: CASSPWGEEQYF

j_gene: TRBJ1-4
v_gene: TRBV27
abundance: -
d_gene: -
CDR3nt: TGTGCCAGCAGTTTTTCAGGGTTTGAAAAACTGTTTTTT
CDR3aa: CASSFSGFEKLFF

j_gene: TRBJ1-2
v_gene: TRBV4-1
abundance: once
d_gene: -
CDR3nt: TGCGCCAGCAGCCAAGATTGGAATCAAGTTGGTGGCTACACCTTC
CDR3aa: CASSQDWNQVGGYTF

j_gene: TRBJ1-3
v_gene: TRBV10-3
abundance: few
d_gene: -
CDR3nt: TGTGCCATCTCTGAAACAGGCTCTGGAAACACCATATATTTT
CDR3aa: CAISETGSGNTIYF

j_gene: TRBJ2-2
v_gene: TRBV11-2
abundance: -
d_gene: TRBD1
CDR3nt: TGTGCCAGCAGCACAGGACAGGGATACGGCGGGGAGCTGTTTTTT
CDR3aa: CASSTGQGYGGELFF

j_gene: TRBJ1-6
v_gene: TRBV14
abundance: -
d_gene: -
CDR3nt: TGTGCCAGCAGCCAAGATACCAGGGGAATGTATTCACCCCTCCACTTT
CDR3aa: CASSQDTRGMYSPLHF

j_gene: TRBJ2-5
v_gene: TRBV28
abundance: -
d_gene: TRBD1
CDR3nt: TGTGCCAGCAGCTCCGGGACAGGGGCGGGACAAGAGACCCAGTACTTC
CDR3aa: CASSSGTGAGQETQYF

j_gene: TRBJ2-7
v_gene: TRBV5-8
abundance: -
d_gene: TRBD2
CDR3nt: TGTGCCAGCAGCTTCGCGGGGGGACCCTACGAGCAGTACTTC
CDR3aa: CASSFAGGPYEQYF

j_gene: TRBJ2-6
v_gene: TRBV10-2
abundance: -
d_gene: -
CDR3nt: TGCGCCAGCACCGCAGGGTCGGGCTCTGGGGCCAACGTCCTGACTTTC
CDR3aa: CASTAGSGSGANVLTF